The 27 T cell receptor beta chains reported below all come from one sample, sequenced in a study of CXCR3-negative and CXCR3-positive naive CD8 T cells. Libraries of TRB cDNA were made by 5' RACE and carried UMIs. Reprocessing the 5' RACE reads, TCRdb reports a single entry for every CDR3 protein and omits DNA. The record lists 46,000 or so distinct CDR3 sequences, of which the ten most abundant hold approximately 2.3%. Sequencing was carried out using naive CXCR3- CD8+ T cells from blood. The subset: CD45RO-CCR7+CD27+CD95- naive CD8+ T cells lacking CXCR3 (TNR3-). These receptors were collected from a human donor in good health. Some clones in this sample may be carry-over from other donors' samples.

This chain uses TRBV18 with TRBJ1-3. Germline V gene sequence: CDR1 KGHSH, CDR2 LQKENI. The CDR3 is 13 residues long. This CDR3 reads CASSPPSGNTIYF.

The rearrangement uses TRBV21-1 and TRBJ1-2; TCRdb's D call, TRBD1, is unchecked because there is no DNA. TRBV21-1 is a pseudogene. The CDR3 runs to 16 residues. CDR3 sequence: CASSKQGVGRRYGYTF.

The chain carries TRBV7-6 and TRBJ2-5. The CDR3 runs to 14 residues. Germline CDR1 reads SGHVS; CDR2 reads FNYEAQ. The CDR3 loop reads CASSLSDGWETQYF. Complete variable domain (other parts from reference TRBV7-6 and TRBJ2-5): GAGVSQSPRYKVTKRGQDVALRCDPISGHVSLYWYRQALGQGPEFLTYFNYEAQQDKSGLPNDRFSAERPEGSISTLTIQRTEQRDSAMYRCASSLSDGWETQYFGPGTRLLVL.

CDR3 protein: CASSTLLNSGGLQETQYF. V and J are TRBV6-1 and TRBJ2-5; the D call of TRBD2 rests on TCRdb alone, since no DNA is present to check it. The CDR3 is 18 residues long. In germline, CDR1 is MNHNS, CDR2 SASEGT.

The gene calls are TRBV29-1 and TRBJ2-2; TCRdb gives TRBD1 as the D gene, but with no DNA this cannot be confirmed. This CDR3 contains 15 residues. CDR1 SQVTM and CDR2 ANQGSEA come from the germline V gene. CDR3 residues: CSVEDPQGGRGELFF.

V and J are TRBV29-1 and TRBJ2-1; TCRdb returns TRBD2, unconfirmable since there is no DNA. The CDR3 spans 15 residues. Germline V gene sequence: CDR1 SQVTM, CDR2 ANQGSEA. This CDR3 reads CSVAARDYPFNEQFF.

The rearrangement links TRBV28 to TRBJ1-6. Germline loops: CDR1 MDHEN, CDR2 SYDVKM. CDR3 size: 15 residues. CDR3 region: CASERVSSYNSPLHF.

CDR3: CASSVYGPNTGELFF. The V gene is TRBV9, the J gene TRBJ2-2. The germline V gene encodes CDR1 SGDLS and CDR2 YYNGEE. This CDR3 comprises 15 residues. Complete variable domain (other parts from reference TRBV9 and TRBJ2-2): DSGVTQTPKHLITATGQRVTLRCSPRSGDLSVYWYQQSLDQGLQFLIQYYNGEERAKGNILERFSAQQFPDLHSELNLSSLELGDSALYFCASSVYGPNTGELFFGEGSRLTVL.

The chain carries TRBV28 and TRBJ2-7; the D call of TRBD1 rests on TCRdb alone, since no DNA is present to check it. This CDR3 comprises 16 residues. Per germline, CDR1 MDHEN and CDR2 SYDVKM. The CDR3: CASSPPGTGKVYEQYF. The full variable domain, its missing parts supplied by reference TRBV28 and TRBJ2-7, is DVKVTQSSRYLVKRTGEKVFLECVQDMDHENMFWYRQDPGLGLRLIYFSYDVKMKEKGDIPEGYSVSREKKERFSLILESASTNQTSMYLCASSPPGTGKVYEQYFGPGTRLTVT.

The rearrangement joins TRBV7-6 to TRBJ2-7; with no DNA, the TCRdb D assignment of TRBD1 cannot be verified. Germline V gene data show CDR1 as SGHVS and CDR2 as FNYEAQ. The CDR3 sequence is 13 residues long. The CDR3 here is CASSLNSGDEQYF.

This chain uses TRBV15 with TRBJ2-7; there is no DNA to check the TCRdb D call of TRBD2. This CDR3 has 17 amino acids. Germline values: CDR1 LNHNV, CDR2 YYDKDF (reference sequence). Here the CDR3 reads CATSRSEGGSLFDEQYF.

The V and J genes are TRBV29-1 and TRBJ2-7; TCRdb gives TRBD1 as the D gene, but with no DNA this cannot be confirmed. The CDR3 is 12 residues long. Germline-derived CDR1 and CDR2 are SQVTM and ANQGSEA. CDR3 loop: CSARIGSYEQYF.

The chain joins TRBV7-8 to TRBJ2-2; TCRdb returns TRBD1, unconfirmable since there is no DNA. Per germline, CDR1 SGHVS and CDR2 FQNEAQ. The CDR3 has 16 residues. CDR3 amino acids: CASSLVPGLNTGELFF.

J is TRBJ2-7 and V is TRBV3-1; TCRdb designates TRBD2, a call that cannot be tested without DNA. The CDR3 is 16 amino acids. Germline V lookup: CDR1 LGHDT, CDR2 YNNKEL (reference sequence). CDR3 region: CASSQRLEKGYYEQYF.

This chain joins TRBV6-5 and TRBJ2-5; TCRdb returns TRBD1, unconfirmable since there is no DNA. CDR1 is MNHEY, CDR2 SVGAGI, per germline. CDR3 length: 13 residues. CDR3 loop: CASSPGQQETQYF.

This chain joins TRBV11-2 and TRBJ1-1; the TRBD1 assignment by TCRdb is unverifiable without DNA. The germline gives CDR1 SGHAT, CDR2 FQNNGV. The CDR3 contains 16 residues. The CDR3 protein is CASSPGGDRGRYGAFF.

This chain uses TRBV4-1 with TRBJ1-5; TCRdb returns TRBD1, unconfirmable since there is no DNA. The CDR3 spans 15 residues. Germline V lookup: CDR1 MGHRA, CDR2 YSYEKL. CDR3 region: CASSVNRGEGQPQHF.

This chain connects TRBV20-1 to TRBJ2-1. CDR1 and CDR2 (germline): DFQATT, SNEGSKA (reference sequence). The CDR3 runs to 14 residues. The CDR3 reads CSALDRSSYNEQFF.

This chain joins TRBV25-1 and TRBJ2-7; the TCRdb call, TRBD2, lacks DNA for checking. Per germline, CDR1 MGHDK and CDR2 SYGVNS. The CDR3 spans 11 residues. The CDR3 sequence: CASSEEGQQYF.

The rearrangement links TRBV7-7 to TRBJ2-1; with no DNA, the TCRdb D assignment of TRBD2 cannot be verified. The CDR3 extends over 16 amino acids. CDR1 and CDR2 (germline): SSHAT, FNYEAQ (reference sequence). CDR3 region: CASSPGLAGVDNEQFF.

The J gene is TRBJ2-7, the V gene TRBV20-1; TCRdb selects TRBD1, and the lack of DNA leaves this call unchecked. The CDR3 contains 14 residues. From germline, CDR1 is DFQATT and CDR2 SNEGSKA (reference sequence). Here the CDR3 reads CSANTGTGAYEQYF.

CDR3 loop: CASSLPGLDEKLFF. The chain has TRBV7-9 and TRBJ1-4. The CDR3 covers 14 residues. Per the germline V gene, CDR1 is SEHNR and CDR2 is FQNEAQ (reference sequence).

The chain uses TRBV5-1 and TRBJ2-3. In germline, CDR1 is SGHRS, CDR2 YFSETQ. There are 14 residues in the CDR3. CDR3 region: CASSPYLGTDTQYF.

The J gene is TRBJ2-6, the V gene TRBV28; TCRdb outputs TRBD1, but without DNA this stays unchecked. This CDR3 region has 19 residues. Looked up from germline, CDR1 is MDHEN and CDR2 is SYDVKM. The CDR3 is CASSSILDRGNSGANVLTF.

The V and J genes are TRBV27 and TRBJ2-3; TCRdb reports TRBD2, a call that lacks DNA to check it against. The CDR3 covers 17 residues. Germline loops: CDR1 MNHEY, CDR2 SMNVEV (reference sequence). The CDR3 reads CASRLTGTSASTDTQYF.

The CDR3 is CASSVGGRSYEQYF. The V and J genes are TRBV9 and TRBJ2-7; without DNA, the TCRdb call of TRBD1 cannot be checked. The CDR3 extends over 14 amino acids. Per the germline V gene, CDR1 is SGDLS and CDR2 is YYNGEE.

The gene calls are TRBV21-1 and TRBJ1-4; TCRdb gives TRBD1 as the D gene, but with no DNA this cannot be confirmed. TRBV21-1 is a pseudogene. This CDR3 comprises 13 residues. CDR3: CASRTDLKEKLFF.